Each of the 32 T cell receptor beta chains below was sequenced from the same sample in a study of blood T cell repertoires in COVID-19. Produced via immunoSEQ multiplex PCR; TCRdb's table is partial and in-frame only. The sample contains roughly 73,000 clones, nearly 90% of which appear only once. Sequences were obtained from peripheral blood. The receptors derive from a man between 65 and 85 years old with active or convalescent COVID-19.

V is TRBV29-1 and J is TRBJ2-1, with 8 nucleotides matching TRBD1. CDR3 size: 14 residues. In germline, CDR1 is SQVTM, CDR2 ANQGSEA. V trimming: 7 bases; J trimming: 1 base; junction bases outside the gene matches: 6. The chain's CDR3 is CSGSQGGSYNEQFF. The CDR3 region has the DNA TGCAGCGGGTCACAGGGGGGTTCCTACAATGAGCAGTTCTTC.

This clone was seen just once. The chain recombines TRBV11-2 with TRBJ1-6; 9 bases map to TRBD1. The CDR3 has 16 amino acids. V trimming: 5 bases; J trimming: 1 base; junction bases outside the gene matches: 3. CDR1 and CDR2 (germline): SGHAT, FQNNGV. The CDR3 protein is CASSRTGDSYNSPLHF. The CDR3 region has the DNA TGTGCCAGCAGCAGGACAGGGGATTCCTATAATTCACCCCTCCACTTT.

V usage is TRBV4-1 and J usage is TRBJ2-7, with 11 bases that match TRBD1. Germline V CDR1 and CDR2: MGHRA, YSYEKL. The CDR3 has 16 amino acids. The J segment lost 5 bases and the V segment lost 0 bases, leaving 6 bases of the junction unmatched. CDR3: CASSQEWTGGRNEQYF. In DNA, the CDR3 is TGCGCCAGCAGCCAAGAATGGACAGGGGGCAGGAACGAGCAGTACTTC.

The rearrangement uses TRBV5-8 and TRBJ2-3, with TRBD2 matching over 7 bases. J gave up 6 bases and V 4 bases, and 8 bases lay outside the gene matches. There are 14 residues in the CDR3. The germline gives CDR1 SGHTS, CDR2 YDEGEE. The CDR3: CASSPLGRADTQYF. In DNA, the CDR3 is TGTGCCAGCAGCCCCCTGGGGAGGGCCGATACGCAGTATTTT.

The chain couples TRBV18 to TRBJ2-3; 7 bases fit TRBD2. V was pared by 6 bases and J by 2 bases, with 8 bases of the junction left unmatched. This CDR3 has 15 amino acids. Germline CDR1 and CDR2: KGHSH and LQKENI. CDR3 coding DNA: TGTGCCAGCTCCGACCTAGCGGCGGTCACAGATACGCAGTATTTT. This translates into CASSDLAAVTDTQYF.

V is TRBV6-6 and J is TRBJ2-2, with 8 bases lining up with TRBD1. V lost 11 bases, J lost 2 bases, and 10 bases stayed unmatched. The CDR3 runs 15 residues. Germline V CDR1 and CDR2: MNHNY, SVGAGI (reference sequence). CDR3 region: CAGRAQGVNTGELFF. DNA for the CDR3: TGTGCCGGGCGAGCACAGGGGGTTAACACCGGGGAGCTGTTTTTT.

This chain joins TRBV14 and TRBJ1-1, with TRBD1 identical over 7 bases. Trimming took 7 bases from V and 3 from J; bases not matched to a gene: 5. This CDR3 is 13 amino acids long. From germline, CDR1 is SGHDN and CDR2 FVKESK. CDR3 protein: CASTRTGDTEAFF. DNA for the CDR3: TGTGCCAGCACGCGGACAGGAGACACTGAAGCTTTCTTT.

J is TRBJ2-2 and V is TRBV15; D perhaps matches TRBD1 (6 bases). This CDR3 has 17 amino acids. Germline lookup yields CDR1 LNHNV and CDR2 YYDKDF (reference sequence). Trimming took 1 base from V and 5 from J, leaving 17 bases between them. As DNA, the CDR3 is TGTGCCACCAGCAGAGCCCCAATACAGGGAAAGACCGGGGAGCTGTTTTTT. As protein: CATSRAPIQGKTGELFF.

The table lists this clone with a count of one. The chain has TRBV3-1 (or the pseudogene TRBV3-2) and TRBJ1-3; the match to TRBD1 covers 9 bases. The CDR3 covers 14 residues. With V trimmed by 6 bases and J by 0 bases, 0 bases remained unmatched. The germline V gene encodes CDR1 LGHDT and CDR2 YNNKEL (reference sequence). The CDR3 loop is CASRDRGSGNTIYF. DNA for the CDR3: TGTGCCAGCAGGGACAGGGGCTCTGGAAACACCATATATTTT.

V and J are TRBV5-8 and TRBJ1-5, with D maybe TRBD1 (5 bases). Trimming took off 1 base at V and 4 bases at J, with 21 bases between the two ends. This CDR3 comprises 18 residues. CDR1 is SGHTS and CDR2 is YDEGEE in the germline V gene. CDR3 loop: CASSLQGTWGGGNQPQHF. The CDR3 nucleotides read TGTGCCAGCAGCTTGCAGGGAACTTGGGGAGGAGGGAATCAGCCCCAGCATTTT.

This sequence joins TRBV5-1 and TRBJ1-1; 9 bases are shared with TRBD1. The length of the CDR3 is 14 residues. The germline V gene encodes CDR1 SGHRS and CDR2 YFSETQ. V lost 0 bases and J lost 6; bases outside the gene matches: 3. The CDR3 DNA is TGCGCCAGCAGCTTGGTCACAGGGGGCCCTGAAGCTTTCTTT. The encoded protein is CASSLVTGGPEAFF.

This chain joins TRBV13 and TRBJ1-2; D unresolved. Germline V gene lookup returns CDR1 PRHDT and CDR2 FYEKMQ (reference sequence). Trimming pared 4 bases from V and 4 bases from J, leaving 13 bases between. The CDR3 sequence is 14 residues long. In nucleotides, the CDR3 is TGTGCCAGCAGCTACCGAAATAGACTCTATGGCTACACCTTC. Residues: CASSYRNRLYGYTF.

V usage is TRBV7-3 and J usage is TRBJ2-5; 9 nucleotides align to TRBD2. CDR1 and CDR2 (germline): SGHTA, FQGTGA. With 1 base clipped from V and 7 bases from J, the junction kept 7 bases outside the gene matches. This CDR3 contains 15 residues. The CDR3 DNA is TGTGCCAGCAGCTTAATTGTGGGAGCGGGGGGGACCCAGTACTTC. Translation: CASSLIVGAGGTQYF.

This clone has a count of ten or more. The chain carries TRBV4-1 and TRBJ1-1; D may be TRBD1 (6 bases). The CDR3 extends over 17 amino acids. The germline V and J ends were trimmed by 0 bases and 3 bases, with 17 bases remaining between them. CDR1 is MGHRA and CDR2 is YSYEKL in the germline V gene. CDR3 sequence (DNA): TGCGCCAGCAGCCAAGATATGGGGGGGGCGCAGGACACTGAAGCTTTCTTT. This encodes CASSQDMGGAQDTEAFF.

J is TRBJ2-5 and V is TRBV6-5, with D possibly matching TRBD2 (5 bases). The V gene's germline CDR1 is MNHEY and CDR2 SVGAGI. CDR3 length: 14 residues. Between the trimmed V and J ends, which lost 7 bases and 2 bases, there was a span of 14 bases. As DNA, the CDR3 is TGTGCCAGCAAGAATCCGGGATCACAAGAGACCCAGTACTTC. Translating gives CASKNPGSQETQYF.

This clone was detected only once. The V and J genes are TRBV3-1 (or the pseudogene TRBV3-2) and TRBJ2-7; 10 nucleotides line up with TRBD2. Germline CDR1 and CDR2: LGHDT and YNNKEL (reference sequence). This CDR3 spans 15 amino acids. Losses at the gene ends were 2 bases for V and 7 bases for J; bases not matched to a gene: 8. DNA for the CDR3: TGTGCCAGCAGCCAACTAGCGGGAGCTCTGGGGGAGCAGTACTTC. Amino acids: CASSQLAGALGEQYF.

The chain combines TRBV6-5 with TRBJ1-1; unclear D gene. Germline V gene lookup returns CDR1 MNHEY and CDR2 SVGAGI. The CDR3 spans 13 residues. The germline V and J ends were trimmed by 6 bases and 0 bases, with 8 bases remaining between them. The CDR3 nucleotides are TGTGCCAGCAGCCACAAGATGAACACTGAAGCTTTCTTT. Translation: CASSHKMNTEAFF.

The rearrangement joins TRBV19 to TRBJ1-1, with D possibly matching TRBD1 (5 bases). Germline assignment: CDR1 LNHDA and CDR2 SQIVND (reference sequence). The CDR3 totals 15 residues. The germline V and J ends were trimmed by 7 bases and 1 base, with 16 bases remaining between them. CDR3 bases: TGTGCCAGTACCGCCTCGACAGTTCCGAACACTGAAGCTTTCTTT. As protein: CASTASTVPNTEAFF.

The chain recombines TRBV5-4 with TRBJ1-3, with D possibly matching TRBD1 (6 bases). V lost 2 bases and J 3 bases, leaving 15 bases between the germline ends. The CDR3 length is 16 residues. Germline assignment: CDR1 SGHNT and CDR2 YYREEE (reference sequence). CDR3 sequence (DNA): TGTGCCAGCAGCTTACAGGGAAATATCGATGGAAACACCATATATTTT. Protein product: CASSLQGNIDGNTIYF.

This chain joins TRBV30 and TRBJ2-5, with D tentatively TRBD2 (5 bases). The germline gives CDR1 GTSNPN, CDR2 SVGIG (reference sequence). The CDR3 has 14 residues. The V and J ends lost 2 bases and 5 bases respectively, with 15 bases between them. DNA of the CDR3: TGTGCCTGGAGTCCGGGATCTCATGTGGAGACCCAGTACTTC. Translation gives CAWSPGSHVETQYF.

The chain couples TRBV7-2 to TRBJ2-1; possibly TRBD2 for D (5 bases). Trimming pared 5 bases from V and 0 bases from J, leaving 17 bases between. Germline CDR1 SGHTA, CDR2 FQGNSA. The CDR3 is 17 amino acids. This CDR3 is CASSQARLPSSYNEQFF. The CDR3 DNA reads as TGTGCCAGCAGCCAGGCCCGACTACCCAGCTCCTACAATGAGCAGTTCTTC. Together with reference TRBV7-2 and TRBJ2-1, the CDR3 gives the full variable domain: GAGVSQSPSNKVTEKGKDVELRCDPISGHTALYWYRQSLGQGLEFLIYFQGNSAPDKSGLPSDRFSAERTGGSVSTLTIQRTQQEDSAVYLCASSQARLPSSYNEQFFGPGTRLTVL.

The DNA for the CDR3 is TGTGCCATCAGTGAAGAGGCAGGGACTGAAGCTTTCTTT. Protein sequence: CAISEEAGTEAFF. The J gene is TRBJ1-1, the V gene TRBV10-3, with D possibly being TRBD1 (5 bases). This CDR3 has 13 residues. Per the germline V gene, CDR1 is ENHRY and CDR2 is SYGVKD. V lost 3 bases and J 5 bases, leaving 10 bases between the germline ends.

The chain carries TRBV7-9 and TRBJ2-7; TRBD1 agrees at 12 bases. The CDR3 contains 15 residues. Trimming removed 7 bases from V and 2 bases from J; junction bases left unmatched: 6. Germline CDR1 and CDR2: SEHNR and FQNEAQ (reference sequence). This CDR3 reads CASIGTGGSTYEQYF. The CDR3 nucleotides are TGTGCCAGCATCGGGACAGGGGGCTCTACCTACGAGCAGTACTTC.

V gene TRBV19 combines with J gene TRBJ1-1, with D hard to call. Trimming left V 3 bases short and J 1 base short, with 9 bases between. Germline V lookup: CDR1 LNHDA, CDR2 SQIVND (reference sequence). The CDR3 is made up of 14 amino acids. The CDR3 region is CASSISAGNTEAFF. In DNA, the CDR3 is TGTGCCAGTAGTATCAGTGCAGGGAACACTGAAGCTTTCTTT.

This rearrangement joins TRBV27 to TRBJ2-5, with a weak D call TRBD2 (5 bases). The CDR3 extends over 12 amino acids. V was shortened by 10 bases and J by 2 bases, with 11 bases between the two germline ends. Germline assignment: CDR1 MNHEY and CDR2 SMNVEV (reference sequence). In nucleotides, the CDR3 is TGTGCCACCCAGAGCGGACAAGAGACCCAGTACTTC. This sequence encodes CATQSGQETQYF.

CDR3 loop: CASRLNRYTEAFF. CDR3 in DNA: TGTGCCAGCAGGTTAAACAGGTACACTGAAGCTTTCTTT. The chain combines TRBV27 with TRBJ1-1; D possibly corresponds to TRBD1 (5 bases). The CDR3 is 13 amino acids. Germline V gene data show CDR1 as MNHEY and CDR2 as SMNVEV (reference sequence). Between the trimmed V and J ends, which lost 6 bases and 3 bases, there was a span of 11 bases.

The V call is TRBV30, the J call TRBJ2-1; 10 bases line up with TRBD2. The CDR3 consists of 15 residues. From germline, CDR1 is GTSNPN and CDR2 SVGIG (reference sequence). J gave up 3 bases and V 8 bases, and 10 bases lay outside the gene matches. The CDR3 sequence is CARSAGGPVYNEQFF. In nucleotides, the CDR3 is TGTGCCAGATCAGCGGGAGGGCCGGTCTACAATGAGCAGTTCTTC. Full variable domain (missing parts from reference TRBV30 and TRBJ2-1): SQTIHQWPATLVQPVGSPLSLECTVEGTSNPNLYWYRQAAGRGLQLLFYSVGIGQISSEVPQNLSASRPQDRQFILSSKKLLLSDSGFYLCARSAGGPVYNEQFFGPGTRLTVL.

This clone came up once. The chain couples TRBV7-3 to TRBJ2-2, with 8 bases identical to TRBD2. Germline CDR1 and CDR2: SGHTA and FQGTGA. This CDR3 contains 18 residues. Losses at the gene ends were 2 bases for V and 4 bases for J; bases not matched to a gene: 12. CDR3 nucleotide sequence: TGTGCCAGCAGCTTATCCCCGGGAGGGGATGTCGGCACCGGGGAGCTGTTTTTT. It is translated as CASSLSPGGDVGTGELFF.

V gene TRBV30 combines with J gene TRBJ1-1, with TRBD1 identical over 8 bases. From germline, CDR1 is GTSNPN and CDR2 SVGIG (reference sequence). CDR3 size: 13 residues. V lost 3 bases, J lost 8 bases, and 8 bases stayed unmatched. The CDR3: CAWRRQGMGEAFF. CDR3 coding DNA: TGTGCCTGGAGGCGACAGGGGATGGGAGAAGCTTTCTTT.

The chain uses TRBV6-5 and TRBJ2-7, with 7 bases aligning to TRBD1. Germline CDR1 and CDR2: MNHEY and SVGAGI. The CDR3 runs to 13 residues. CDR3 DNA sequence: TGTGTCCCGTTTGGCCAGGGGGCCTACGAGCAGTACTTC. It yields the protein CVPFGQGAYEQYF.

The V and J genes are TRBV11-2 and TRBJ1-5; the match to TRBD1 covers 9 bases. Per the germline V gene, CDR1 is SGHAT and CDR2 is FQNNGV. The CDR3 runs to 15 residues. J gave up 3 bases and V 1 base, and 1 base lay outside the gene matches. The DNA of the CDR3 is TGTGCCAGCAGCTTAGGGGACAGGGTCAATCAGCCCCAGCATTTT. Protein sequence: CASSLGDRVNQPQHF.

The V gene is TRBV5-1, the J gene TRBJ1-4; TRBD1 is a possible D gene (6 bases). The germline V and J ends were trimmed by 3 bases and 3 bases, with 9 bases remaining between them. The germline V gene encodes CDR1 SGHRS and CDR2 YFSETQ. This CDR3 has 14 residues. As DNA, the CDR3 is TGCGCCAGCAGCTCGGACAGCCCTAATGAAAAACTGTTTTTT. Translated, it gives CASSSDSPNEKLFF.